This TCR beta chain was observed in a study of blood T cell repertoires in COVID-19. Unmatched junction bases numbered 13, after V lost 4 bases and J lost 8 bases. CDR1 is SGHTS and CDR2 is YDEGEE in the germline V gene. This CDR3 is 16 amino acids long. This clone was recorded a few times. Produced via immunoSEQ multiplex PCR; TCRdb's table is partial and in-frame only. The repertoire consists of 45,000 to 60,000 clones, with roughly nine tenths occurring once and the leading ten covering approximately 1.5%. Sequences were obtained from peripheral blood. The TCR was taken from a man in his sixties with acute or convalescent COVID-19. The chain uses TRBV5-8 and TRBJ1-2, with 11 bases matching TRBD1. The CDR3 DNA sequence: TGTGCCAGCAGCCCAAGGGGAGGACAGGGGGCCAGAGGCTACACCTTC. Amino acid sequence: CASSPRGGQGARGYTF.